Listed below are T cell receptor beta chains from one sample, sequenced in a study of shared clonotypes between healthy human individuals. The assay was immunoSEQ multiplex PCR, and TCRdb's table has in-frame clones only and misses some. The table lists hundreds of thousands of clones, 95% to 96% of them singletons. The specimen sequenced was naive CD8+ T cells sorted from blood. The receptor source for this set is a woman aged 25 to 39 in good health. Each CDR3 is given without its conserved first and last residue.

v_gene: TRBV7-9
j_gene: TRBJ2-1
CDR3aa: ASSLGTSGGYNEQF

v_gene: TRBV9
j_gene: TRBJ2-5
CDR3aa: ASSVAGRWQETQY

v_gene: TRBV29-1
j_gene: TRBJ2-1
CDR3aa: SVGTSGDEQF

v_gene: TRBV14
j_gene: TRBJ2-5
CDR3aa: ARFFREETQY

v_gene: TRBV6-5
j_gene: TRBJ2-1
CDR3aa: ASSYSVGEQF

v_gene: TRBV9
j_gene: TRBJ1-2
CDR3aa: ASSGLRGTKYGYT

v_gene: TRBV29-1
j_gene: TRBJ2-1
CDR3aa: SVSGTGDNEQF

v_gene: TRBV9
j_gene: TRBJ2-5
CDR3aa: ASSVGTSGSIETQY

v_gene: TRBV5-4
j_gene: TRBJ1-4
CDR3aa: ASSFQGGNEKLF

v_gene: TRBV19
j_gene: TRBJ2-7
CDR3aa: ASSIDQSYEQY

v_gene: TRBV10-2
j_gene: TRBJ1-5
CDR3aa: ASSGTGINQPQH

v_gene: TRBV10-3
j_gene: TRBJ2-7
CDR3aa: AISESFNYEQY

v_gene: TRBV27
j_gene: TRBJ1-1
CDR3aa: ASSQNGPTSSAF

v_gene: TRBV5-5
j_gene: TRBJ1-5
CDR3aa: ASSLALASQPQH

v_gene: TRBV27
j_gene: TRBJ1-3
CDR3aa: ASSPLAGVGNTIY

v_gene: TRBV19
j_gene: TRBJ1-2
CDR3aa: ASSPRDRGRLYRYGYT

v_gene: TRBV7-8
j_gene: TRBJ2-7
CDR3aa: ASSSVLSSYEQY

v_gene: TRBV10-1
j_gene: TRBJ2-5
CDR3aa: ATPGVQETQY

v_gene: TRBV11-3
j_gene: TRBJ2-1
CDR3aa: ASSKGLAGEEGTYNEQF

v_gene: TRBV18
j_gene: TRBJ2-2
CDR3aa: ASSRTGELF